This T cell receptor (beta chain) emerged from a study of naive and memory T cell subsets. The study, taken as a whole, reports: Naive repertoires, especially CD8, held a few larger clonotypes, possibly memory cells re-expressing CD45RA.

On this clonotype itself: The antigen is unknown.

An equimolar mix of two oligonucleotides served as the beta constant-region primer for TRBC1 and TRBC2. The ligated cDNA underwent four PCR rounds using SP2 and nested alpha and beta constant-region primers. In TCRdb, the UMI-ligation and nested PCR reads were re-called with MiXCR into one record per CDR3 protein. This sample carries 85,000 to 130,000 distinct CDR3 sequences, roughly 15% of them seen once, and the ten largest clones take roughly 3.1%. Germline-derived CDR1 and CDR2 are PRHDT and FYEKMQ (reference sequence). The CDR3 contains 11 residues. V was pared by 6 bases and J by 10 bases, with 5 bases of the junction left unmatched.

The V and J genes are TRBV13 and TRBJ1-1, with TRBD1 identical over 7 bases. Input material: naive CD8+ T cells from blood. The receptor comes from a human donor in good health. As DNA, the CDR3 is TGTGCCAGCAGATCCGGACAGGTAGCTTTCTTT. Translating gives CASRSGQVAFF.